Here is one T cell receptor beta chain with its context. Its specificity is unknown. This specimen comes from a study of CD4 T cells in relation to SARS-CoV-2 and coronaviruses. Only in-frame clones appear in the TCRdb table, and some are missing; sequencing was by immunoSEQ multiplex PCR. The table records tens of thousands of clones, approximately 90% of them present only once. Cryopreserved PBMCs were CD4-enriched, then split into naive and memory cells. This CDR3 comprises 14 residues. V lost 4 bases and J lost 7; bases outside the gene matches: 7. Germline loops: CDR1 MGHRA, CDR2 YSYEKL. Broader study findings: Monoreactive clones expanded significantly more to SARS-CoV-2 than crossreactive clones did. Pre-pandemic and post-infection samples never came from the same donor.

This clonotype was obtained from an adult with COVID-19. The chain uses TRBV4-1 and TRBJ2-1, with 7 bases lining up with TRBD1. What was sequenced was naive CD4+ T cells from PBMCs. The subset here: naive CD4+ T cells isolated by negative enrichment. The CDR3 spells CASSRPGGGNEQFF. The DNA of the CDR3 is TGCGCCAGCAGCCGTCCAGGGGGTGGGAATGAGCAGTTCTTC.